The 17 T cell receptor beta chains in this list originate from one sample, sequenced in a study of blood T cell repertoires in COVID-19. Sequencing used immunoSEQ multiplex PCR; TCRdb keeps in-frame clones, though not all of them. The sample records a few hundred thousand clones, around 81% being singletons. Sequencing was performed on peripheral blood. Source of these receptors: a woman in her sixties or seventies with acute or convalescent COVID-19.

In DNA, the CDR3 is TGTGCCAGCAGCTTAGTAGGGGGAAATGAAAAACTGTTTTTT. As protein: CASSLVGGNEKLFF. The chain carries TRBV7-9 and TRBJ1-4; D might be TRBD1 (6 bases). Looked up from germline, CDR1 is SEHNR and CDR2 is FQNEAQ (reference sequence). Trimming pared 1 base from V and 5 bases from J, leaving 8 bases between. CDR3 length equals 14 residues.

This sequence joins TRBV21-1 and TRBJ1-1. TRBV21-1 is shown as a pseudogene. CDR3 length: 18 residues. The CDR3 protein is CASSKLPSRELVANEAFF. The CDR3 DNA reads TGTGCCAGCAGCAAACTTCCCAGTCGGGAGTTGGTGGCTAATGAAGCTTTCTTT.

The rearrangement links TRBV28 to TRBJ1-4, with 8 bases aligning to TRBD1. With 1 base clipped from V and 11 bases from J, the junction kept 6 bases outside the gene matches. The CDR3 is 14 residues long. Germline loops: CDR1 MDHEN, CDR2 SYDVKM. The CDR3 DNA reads TGTGCCAGCAGTTTATCGGGACAGGCCCCTAAACTGTTTTTT. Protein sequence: CASSLSGQAPKLFF.

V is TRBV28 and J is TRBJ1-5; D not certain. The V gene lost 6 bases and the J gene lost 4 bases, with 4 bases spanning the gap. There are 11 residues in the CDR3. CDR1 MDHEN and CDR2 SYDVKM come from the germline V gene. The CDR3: CASRSNQPQHF. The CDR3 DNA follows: TGTGCCAGCAGGAGTAATCAGCCCCAGCATTTT. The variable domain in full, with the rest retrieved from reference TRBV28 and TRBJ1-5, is DVKVTQSSRYLVKRTGEKVFLECVQDMDHENMFWYRQDPGLGLRLIYFSYDVKMKEKGDIPEGYSVSREKKERFSLILESASTNQTSMYLCASRSNQPQHFGDGTRLSIL.

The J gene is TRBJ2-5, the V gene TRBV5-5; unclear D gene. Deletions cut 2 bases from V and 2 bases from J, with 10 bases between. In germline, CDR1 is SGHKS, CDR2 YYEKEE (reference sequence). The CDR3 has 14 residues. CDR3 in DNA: TGTGCCAGCAGCTTAAGGAGTCAGCAAGAGACCCAGTACTTC. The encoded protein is CASSLRSQQETQYF.

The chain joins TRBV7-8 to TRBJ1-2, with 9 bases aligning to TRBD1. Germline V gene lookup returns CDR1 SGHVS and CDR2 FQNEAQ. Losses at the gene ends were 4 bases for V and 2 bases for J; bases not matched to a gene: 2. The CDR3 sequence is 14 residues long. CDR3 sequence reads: CASSSGTGNYGYTF. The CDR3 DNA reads TGTGCCAGCAGCTCCGGGACAGGGAACTATGGCTACACCTTC.

CDR3 nucleotides: TGTGCCAGTAGTATAGAGGCAGGGTCTGAAGCTTTCTTT. It is translated as CASSIEAGSEAFF. This chain joins TRBV19 and TRBJ1-1, with D possibly TRBD1 on 5 matching bases. This CDR3 is 13 amino acids long. Germline V lookup: CDR1 LNHDA, CDR2 SQIVND (reference sequence). V lost 0 bases and J lost 6, with 8 bases in between.

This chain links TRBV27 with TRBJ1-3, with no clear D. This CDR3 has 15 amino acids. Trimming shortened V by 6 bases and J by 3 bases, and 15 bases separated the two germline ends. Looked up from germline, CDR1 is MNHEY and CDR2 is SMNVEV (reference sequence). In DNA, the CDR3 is TGTGCCAGCAGCCCCGGGGAGGGATTTGGAAACACCATATATTTT. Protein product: CASSPGEGFGNTIYF.

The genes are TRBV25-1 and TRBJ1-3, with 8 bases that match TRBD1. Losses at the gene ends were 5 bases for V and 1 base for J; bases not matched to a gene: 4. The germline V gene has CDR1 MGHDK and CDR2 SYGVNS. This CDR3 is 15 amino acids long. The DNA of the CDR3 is TGTGCCAGCAGTTCAGGGGGCGGTTCTGGAAACACCATATATTTT. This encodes CASSSGGGSGNTIYF.

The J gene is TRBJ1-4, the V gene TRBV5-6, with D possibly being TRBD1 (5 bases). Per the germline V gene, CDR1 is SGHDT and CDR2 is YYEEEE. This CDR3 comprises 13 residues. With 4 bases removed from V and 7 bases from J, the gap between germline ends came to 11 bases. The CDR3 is CASSRGFREKLFF. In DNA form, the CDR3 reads TGTGCCAGCAGCCGGGGGTTTCGTGAAAAACTGTTTTTT. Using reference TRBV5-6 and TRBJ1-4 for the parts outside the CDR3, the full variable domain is DAGVTQSPTHLIKTRGQQVTLRCSPKSGHDTVSWYQQALGQGPQFIFQYYEEEERQRGNFPDRFSGHQFPNYSSELNVNALLLGDSALYLCASSRGFREKLFFGSGTQLSVL.

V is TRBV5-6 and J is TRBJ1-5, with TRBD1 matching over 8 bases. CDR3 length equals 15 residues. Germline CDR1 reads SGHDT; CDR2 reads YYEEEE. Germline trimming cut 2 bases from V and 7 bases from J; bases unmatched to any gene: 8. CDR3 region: CASSFGTGLIQPQHF. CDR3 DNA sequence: TGTGCCAGCAGCTTCGGGACAGGCCTTATACAGCCCCAGCATTTT. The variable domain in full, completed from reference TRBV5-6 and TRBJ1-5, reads DAGVTQSPTHLIKTRGQQVTLRCSPKSGHDTVSWYQQALGQGPQFIFQYYEEEERQRGNFPDRFSGHQFPNYSSELNVNALLLGDSALYLCASSFGTGLIQPQHFGDGTRLSIL.

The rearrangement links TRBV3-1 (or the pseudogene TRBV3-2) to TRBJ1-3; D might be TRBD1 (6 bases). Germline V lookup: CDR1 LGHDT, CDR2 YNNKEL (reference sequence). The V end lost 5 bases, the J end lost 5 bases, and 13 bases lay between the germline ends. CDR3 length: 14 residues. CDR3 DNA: TGTGCCAGCAGCGACGGGACATTTAGAAACACCATATATTTT. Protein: CASSDGTFRNTIYF.

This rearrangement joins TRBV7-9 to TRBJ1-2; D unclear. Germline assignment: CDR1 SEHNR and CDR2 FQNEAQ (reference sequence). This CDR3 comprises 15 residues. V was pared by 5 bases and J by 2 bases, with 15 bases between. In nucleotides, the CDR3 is TGTGCCAGCAGCCCTACGGAGACGCCCAACTATGGCTACACCTTC. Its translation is CASSPTETPNYGYTF. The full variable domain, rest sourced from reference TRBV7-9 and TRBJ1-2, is DTGVSQNPRHKITKRGQNVTFRCDPISEHNRLYWYRQTLGQGPEFLTYFQNEAQLEKSRLLSDRFSAERPKGSFSTLEIQRTEQGDSAMYLCASSPTETPNYGYTFGSGTRLTVV.

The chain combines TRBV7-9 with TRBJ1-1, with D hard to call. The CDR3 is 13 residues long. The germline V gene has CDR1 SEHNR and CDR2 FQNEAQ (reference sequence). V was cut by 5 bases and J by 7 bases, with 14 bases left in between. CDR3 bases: TGTGCCAGCAGCCACGTCCGGGATGGTGAAGCTTTCTTT. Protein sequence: CASSHVRDGEAFF.

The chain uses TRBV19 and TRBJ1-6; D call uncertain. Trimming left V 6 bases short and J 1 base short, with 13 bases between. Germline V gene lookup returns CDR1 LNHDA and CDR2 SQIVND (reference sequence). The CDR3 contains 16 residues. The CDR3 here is CASSPNPRSYNSPLHF. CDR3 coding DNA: TGTGCCAGTAGCCCTAACCCGAGGTCCTATAATTCACCCCTCCACTTT.

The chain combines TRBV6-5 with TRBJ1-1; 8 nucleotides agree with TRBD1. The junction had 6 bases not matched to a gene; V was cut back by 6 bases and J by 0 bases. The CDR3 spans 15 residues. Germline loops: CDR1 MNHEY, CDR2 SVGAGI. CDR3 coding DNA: TGTGCCAGCAGAGTTCAGGGGGCTATGAACACTGAAGCTTTCTTT. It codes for CASRVQGAMNTEAFF.

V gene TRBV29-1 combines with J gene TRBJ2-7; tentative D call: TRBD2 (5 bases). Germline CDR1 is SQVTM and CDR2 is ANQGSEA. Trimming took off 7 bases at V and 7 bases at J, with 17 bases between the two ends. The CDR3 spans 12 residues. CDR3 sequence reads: CSGLDAPGEQYF. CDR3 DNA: TGCAGCGGGCTGGACGCCCCGGGGGAGCAGTACTTC.